This TCR beta chain was obtained from a study of blood T cell repertoires in COVID-19. As for the study in general: The United States, Italy and Spain provided the acute and convalescent COVID-19 samples.

Germline V gene data show CDR1 as MNHEY and CDR2 as SVGAGI. The CDR3 runs to 13 residues. The V segment lost 8 bases and the J segment 1 base; nucleotides outside the gene matches: 4. Some clones are missing from TCRdb's copy, which holds only in-frame ones; the method was immunoSEQ multiplex PCR. The top ten hold more than 1% of the sample, which has about 350,000 clones, about 90% seen once. Participants spanned ages about 18 to 90 years and resided in 20 to 30 US areas. Cohort assignment relied on participant-reported clinical history. Resolution of symptoms, clearance, or two negative PCRs was present in recovered Cohort 3 donors.

Sequencing was performed on PBMCs or T cells enriched from blood (not recorded which). The chain links TRBV6-5 to TRBJ1-1, with TRBD1 matching 7 bases. The source is a woman between 25 and 40 years old who had recovered from COVID-19. The DNA for the CDR3 is TGTGCCAGCGGGGGACAGACGAACACTGAAGCTTTCTTT. It yields the protein CASGGQTNTEAFF.